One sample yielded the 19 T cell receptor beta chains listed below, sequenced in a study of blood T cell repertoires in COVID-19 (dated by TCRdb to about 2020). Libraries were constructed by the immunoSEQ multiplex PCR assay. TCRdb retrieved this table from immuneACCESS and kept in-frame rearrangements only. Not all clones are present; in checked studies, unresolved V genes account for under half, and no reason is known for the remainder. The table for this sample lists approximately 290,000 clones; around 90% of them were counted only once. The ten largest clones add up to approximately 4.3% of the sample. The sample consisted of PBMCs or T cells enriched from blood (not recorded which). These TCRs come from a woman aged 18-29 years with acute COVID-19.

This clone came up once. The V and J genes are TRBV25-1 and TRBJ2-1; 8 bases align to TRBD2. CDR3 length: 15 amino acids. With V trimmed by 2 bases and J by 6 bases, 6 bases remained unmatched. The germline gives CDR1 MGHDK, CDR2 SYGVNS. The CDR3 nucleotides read TGTGCCAGCAGTGAACGCAGCGGGAGAGGCAATGAGCAGTTCTTC. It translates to CASSERSGRGNEQFF.

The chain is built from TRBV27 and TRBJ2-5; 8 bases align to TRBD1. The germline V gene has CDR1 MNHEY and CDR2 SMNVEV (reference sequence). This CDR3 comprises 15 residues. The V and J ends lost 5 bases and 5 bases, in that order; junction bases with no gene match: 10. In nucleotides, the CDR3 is TGTGCCAGCAGTGCACGGACAGGGAAGAGGGAGACCCAGTACTTC. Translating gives CASSARTGKRETQYF.

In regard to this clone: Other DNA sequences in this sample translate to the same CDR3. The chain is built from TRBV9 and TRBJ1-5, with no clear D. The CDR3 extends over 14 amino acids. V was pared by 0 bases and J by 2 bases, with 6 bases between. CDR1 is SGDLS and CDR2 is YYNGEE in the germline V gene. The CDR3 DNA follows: TGTGCCAGCAGCGTAGGGGGAGGCAATCAGCCCCAGCATTTT. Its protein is CASSVGGGNQPQHF.

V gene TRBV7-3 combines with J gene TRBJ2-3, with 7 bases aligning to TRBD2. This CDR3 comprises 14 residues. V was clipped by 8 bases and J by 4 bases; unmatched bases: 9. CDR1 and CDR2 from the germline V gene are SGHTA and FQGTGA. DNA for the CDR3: TGTGCCAGCTCATTGAGCGGGATCGCAGATACGCAGTATTTT. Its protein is CASSLSGIADTQYF.

This chain's CDR3 is CASSQGGLNSPLHF. In DNA, the CDR3 is TGTGCCAGCAGCCAAGGAGGTCTTAATTCACCCCTCCACTTT. The J gene is TRBJ1-6, the V gene TRBV3-1 (or the pseudogene TRBV3-2); D ambiguous. Trimming stripped 1 base from V and 6 bases from J, with 7 bases between. Germline CDR1 is LGHDT and CDR2 is YNNKEL (reference sequence). The CDR3 loop spans 14 amino acids.

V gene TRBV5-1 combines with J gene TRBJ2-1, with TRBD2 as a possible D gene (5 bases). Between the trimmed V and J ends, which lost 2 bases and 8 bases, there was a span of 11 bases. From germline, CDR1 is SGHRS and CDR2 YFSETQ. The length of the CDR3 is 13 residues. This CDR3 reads CASSLGSEDEQFF. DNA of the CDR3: TGCGCCAGCAGCTTAGGTAGCGAGGATGAGCAGTTCTTC.

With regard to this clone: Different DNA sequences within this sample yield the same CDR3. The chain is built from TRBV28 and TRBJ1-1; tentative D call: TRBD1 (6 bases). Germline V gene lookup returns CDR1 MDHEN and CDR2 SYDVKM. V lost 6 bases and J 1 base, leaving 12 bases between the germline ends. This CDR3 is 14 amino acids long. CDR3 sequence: CASSPGQSNTEAFF. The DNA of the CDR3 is TGTGCCAGCAGCCCCGGACAGTCGAACACTGAAGCTTTCTTT.

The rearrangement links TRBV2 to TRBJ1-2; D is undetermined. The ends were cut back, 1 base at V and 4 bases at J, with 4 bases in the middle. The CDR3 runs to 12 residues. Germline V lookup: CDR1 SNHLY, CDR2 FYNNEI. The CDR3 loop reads CASSEGLYGYTF. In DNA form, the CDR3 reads TGTGCCAGCAGTGAAGGTCTCTATGGCTACACCTTC.

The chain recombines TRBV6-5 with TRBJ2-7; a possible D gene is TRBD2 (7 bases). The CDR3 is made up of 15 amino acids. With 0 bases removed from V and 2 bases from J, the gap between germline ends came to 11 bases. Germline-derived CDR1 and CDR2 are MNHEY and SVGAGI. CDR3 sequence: CASSYSMGGPYEQYF. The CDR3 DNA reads TGTGCCAGCAGTTACTCGATGGGGGGGCCCTACGAGCAGTACTTC.

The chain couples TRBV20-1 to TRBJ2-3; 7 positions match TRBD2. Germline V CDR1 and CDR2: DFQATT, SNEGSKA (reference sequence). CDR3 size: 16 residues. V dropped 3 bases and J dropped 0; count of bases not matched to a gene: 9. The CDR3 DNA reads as TGCAGTGCTAGTGACCCACTAGCGTCTAGCACAGATACGCAGTATTTT. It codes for CSASDPLASSTDTQYF.

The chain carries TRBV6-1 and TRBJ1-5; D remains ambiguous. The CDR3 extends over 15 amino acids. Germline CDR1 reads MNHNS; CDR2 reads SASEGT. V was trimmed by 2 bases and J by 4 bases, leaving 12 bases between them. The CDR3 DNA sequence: TGTGCCAGCAGTGAATCCGAACAGCTTAATCAGCCCCAGCATTTT. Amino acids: CASSESEQLNQPQHF.

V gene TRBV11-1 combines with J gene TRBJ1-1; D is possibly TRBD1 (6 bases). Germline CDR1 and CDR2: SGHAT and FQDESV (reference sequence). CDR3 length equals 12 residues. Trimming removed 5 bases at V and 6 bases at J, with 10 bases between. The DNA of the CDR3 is TGTGCCAGCAGCCCAGGGGTGTCTGAAGCTTTCTTT. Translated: CASSPGVSEAFF.

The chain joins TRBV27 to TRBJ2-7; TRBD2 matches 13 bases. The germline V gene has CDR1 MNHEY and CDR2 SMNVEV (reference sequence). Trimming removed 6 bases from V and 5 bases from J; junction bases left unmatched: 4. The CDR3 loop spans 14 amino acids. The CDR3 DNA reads TGTGCCAGCAGCACCGGGACTAGCGGGAACGAGCAGTACTTC. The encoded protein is CASSTGTSGNEQYF.

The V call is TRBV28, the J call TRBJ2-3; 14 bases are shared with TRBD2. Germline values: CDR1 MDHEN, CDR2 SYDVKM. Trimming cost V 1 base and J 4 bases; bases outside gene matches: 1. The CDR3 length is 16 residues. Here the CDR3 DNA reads TGTGCCAGCAGTTTATCGGGACTAGCGGGAGCAGATACGCAGTATTTT. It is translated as CASSLSGLAGADTQYF. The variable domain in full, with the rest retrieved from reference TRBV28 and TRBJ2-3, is DVKVTQSSRYLVKRTGEKVFLECVQDMDHENMFWYRQDPGLGLRLIYFSYDVKMKEKGDIPEGYSVSREKKERFSLILESASTNQTSMYLCASSLSGLAGADTQYFGPGTRLTVL.

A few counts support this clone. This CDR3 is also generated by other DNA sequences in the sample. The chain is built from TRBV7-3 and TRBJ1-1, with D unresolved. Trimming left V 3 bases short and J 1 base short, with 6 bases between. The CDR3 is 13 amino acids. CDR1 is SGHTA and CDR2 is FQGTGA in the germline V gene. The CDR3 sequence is CASSLAGNTEAFF. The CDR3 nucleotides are TGTGCCAGCAGCTTGGCAGGGAACACTGAAGCTTTCTTT.

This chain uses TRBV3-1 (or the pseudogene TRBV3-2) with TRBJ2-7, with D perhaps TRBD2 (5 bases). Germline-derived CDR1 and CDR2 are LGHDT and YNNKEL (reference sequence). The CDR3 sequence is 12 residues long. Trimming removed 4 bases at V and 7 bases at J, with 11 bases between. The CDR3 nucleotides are TGTGCCAGCAGCCCCCCCGGGGAGGAGCAGTACTTC. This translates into CASSPPGEEQYF.

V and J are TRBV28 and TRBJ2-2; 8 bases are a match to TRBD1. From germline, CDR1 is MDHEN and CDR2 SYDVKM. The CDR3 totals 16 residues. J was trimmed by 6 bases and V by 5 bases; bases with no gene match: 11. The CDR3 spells CASSPSPTGAAGELFF. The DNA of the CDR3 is TGTGCCAGCAGTCCATCCCCGACAGGGGCGGCCGGGGAGCTGTTTTTT.

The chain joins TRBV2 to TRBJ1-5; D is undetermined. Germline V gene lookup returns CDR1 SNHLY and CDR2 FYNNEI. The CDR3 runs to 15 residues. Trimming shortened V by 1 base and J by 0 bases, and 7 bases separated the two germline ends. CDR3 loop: CASSEVAGSNQPQHF. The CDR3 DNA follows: TGTGCCAGCAGTGAAGTCGCGGGTAGCAATCAGCCCCAGCATTTT.

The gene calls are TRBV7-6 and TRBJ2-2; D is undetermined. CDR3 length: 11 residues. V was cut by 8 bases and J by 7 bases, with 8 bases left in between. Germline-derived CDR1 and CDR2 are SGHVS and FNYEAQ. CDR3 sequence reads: CASGRGGELFF. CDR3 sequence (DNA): TGTGCCAGCGGTCGAGGCGGGGAGCTGTTTTTT. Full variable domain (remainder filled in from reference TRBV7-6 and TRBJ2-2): GAGVSQSPRYKVTKRGQDVALRCDPISGHVSLYWYRQALGQGPEFLTYFNYEAQQDKSGLPNDRFSAERPEGSISTLTIQRTEQRDSAMYRCASGRGGELFFGEGSRLTVL.